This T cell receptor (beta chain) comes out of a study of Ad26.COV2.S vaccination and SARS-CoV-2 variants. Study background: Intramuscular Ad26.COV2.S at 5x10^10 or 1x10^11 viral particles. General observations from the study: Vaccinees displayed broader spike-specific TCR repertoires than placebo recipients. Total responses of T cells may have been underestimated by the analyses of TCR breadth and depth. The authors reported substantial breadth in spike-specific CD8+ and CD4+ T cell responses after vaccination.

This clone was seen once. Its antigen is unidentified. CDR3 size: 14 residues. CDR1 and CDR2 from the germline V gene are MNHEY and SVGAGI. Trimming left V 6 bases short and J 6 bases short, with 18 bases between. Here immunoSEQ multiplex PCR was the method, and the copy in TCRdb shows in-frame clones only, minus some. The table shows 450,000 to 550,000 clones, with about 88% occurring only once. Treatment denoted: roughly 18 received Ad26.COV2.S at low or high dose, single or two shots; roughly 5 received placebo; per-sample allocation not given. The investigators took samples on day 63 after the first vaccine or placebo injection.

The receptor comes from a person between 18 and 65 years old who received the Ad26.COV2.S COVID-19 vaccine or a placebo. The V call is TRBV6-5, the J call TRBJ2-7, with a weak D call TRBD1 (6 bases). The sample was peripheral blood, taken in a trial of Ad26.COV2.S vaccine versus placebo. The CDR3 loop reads CASSPGRKGGEQYF. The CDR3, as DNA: TGTGCCAGCAGCCCCGGACGGAAAGGGGGCGAGCAGTACTTC.